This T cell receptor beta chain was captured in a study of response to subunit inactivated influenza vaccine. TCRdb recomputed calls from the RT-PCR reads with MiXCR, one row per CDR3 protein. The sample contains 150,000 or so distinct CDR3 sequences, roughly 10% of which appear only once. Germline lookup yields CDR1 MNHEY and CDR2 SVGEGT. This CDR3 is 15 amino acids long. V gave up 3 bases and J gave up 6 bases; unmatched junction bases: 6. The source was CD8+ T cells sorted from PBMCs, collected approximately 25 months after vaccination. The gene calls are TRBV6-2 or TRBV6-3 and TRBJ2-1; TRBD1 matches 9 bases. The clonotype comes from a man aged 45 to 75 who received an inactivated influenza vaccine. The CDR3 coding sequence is TGTGCCAGCAGTTATGGGGACAGGGTTTTCAATGAGCAGTTCTTC. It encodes CASSYGDRVFNEQFF.